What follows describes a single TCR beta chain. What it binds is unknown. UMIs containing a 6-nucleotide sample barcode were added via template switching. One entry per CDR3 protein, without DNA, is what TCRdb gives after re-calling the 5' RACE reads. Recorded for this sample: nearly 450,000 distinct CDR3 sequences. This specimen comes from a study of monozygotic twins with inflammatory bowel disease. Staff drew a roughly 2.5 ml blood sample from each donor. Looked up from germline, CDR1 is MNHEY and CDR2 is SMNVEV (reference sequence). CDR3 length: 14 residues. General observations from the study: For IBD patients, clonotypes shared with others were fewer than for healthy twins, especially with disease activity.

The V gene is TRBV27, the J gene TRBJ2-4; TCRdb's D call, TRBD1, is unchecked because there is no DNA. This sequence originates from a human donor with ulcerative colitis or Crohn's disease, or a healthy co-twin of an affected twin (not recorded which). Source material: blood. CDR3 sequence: CASSSAGLGNIQYF.